These T cell receptor beta chains were read from a single sample in a study of response to subunit inactivated influenza vaccine. From the RT-PCR reads, TCRdb called clonotypes with MiXCR, one entry per CDR3 protein. The repertoire has some 540,000 distinct CDR3 sequences, around a quarter of them found once; the top ten carry 2.8%. This sample also appeared in a second study, on T cells expressing NK-cell markers.

Source: CD4+ T cells sorted from PBMCs, taken 11 to 12 days after vaccination. The receptors originated from a man between 50 and 59 years old who received an inactivated influenza vaccine. Each CDR3 is given without its conserved first and last residue.

v_gene: TRBV7-2
j_gene: TRBJ2-5
CDR3aa: ASSQSGRREDIETQY

v_gene: TRBV28
j_gene: TRBJ2-3
CDR3aa: ASSFLSSGASTDTQY

v_gene: TRBV28
j_gene: TRBJ1-4
CDR3aa: ATYENEKLF

v_gene: TRBV11-2
j_gene: TRBJ2-2
CDR3aa: ASSLGRGFGELF

v_gene: TRBV12-3/TRBV12-4
j_gene: TRBJ2-1
CDR3aa: ASRENRDRVGNEQF

v_gene: TRBV6-1
j_gene: TRBJ1-1
CDR3aa: ASSEGRDWGAF

v_gene: TRBV7-2
j_gene: TRBJ1-5
CDR3aa: ASSLAVTHSNQPQH

v_gene: TRBV7-9
j_gene: TRBJ2-3
CDR3aa: ASSFGHDTDTQY

v_gene: TRBV11-2
j_gene: TRBJ2-7
CDR3aa: ASSLSRLEARQGRYEQY

v_gene: TRBV14
j_gene: TRBJ2-2
CDR3aa: ASSQDRAGARYTGELF

v_gene: TRBV10-3
j_gene: TRBJ1-4
CDR3aa: AISSGTGHEKLF

v_gene: TRBV7-3
j_gene: TRBJ2-1
CDR3aa: ASSSSASSYNEQF

v_gene: TRBV9
j_gene: TRBJ1-1
CDR3aa: ASSVTGGSEAF

v_gene: TRBV6-1
j_gene: TRBJ2-2
CDR3aa: ASSEAGSGPRTTGELF

v_gene: TRBV7-2
j_gene: TRBJ1-1
CDR3aa: ASSSGQGSISEAF

v_gene: TRBV20-1
j_gene: TRBJ2-1
CDR3aa: SARDRLAGVSNEQF

v_gene: TRBV6-2/TRBV6-3
j_gene: TRBJ2-1
CDR3aa: ASSYLSWEGAEQF